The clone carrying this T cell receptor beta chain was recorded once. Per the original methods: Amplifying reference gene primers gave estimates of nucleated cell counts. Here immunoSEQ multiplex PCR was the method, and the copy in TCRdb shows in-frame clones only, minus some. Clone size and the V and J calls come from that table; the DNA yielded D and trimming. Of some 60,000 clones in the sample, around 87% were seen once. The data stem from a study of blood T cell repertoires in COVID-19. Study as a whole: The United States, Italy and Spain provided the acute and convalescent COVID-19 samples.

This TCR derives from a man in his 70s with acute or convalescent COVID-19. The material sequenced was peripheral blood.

The CDR3 DNA reads TGCGCCAGCGGGGGGACCTATGGCTACACCTTC. Residues: CASGGTYGYTF. J is TRBJ1-2 and V is TRBV5-1, with TRBD1 as a possible D gene (5 bases). This CDR3 has 11 residues. Trimming shortened V by 7 bases and J by 4 bases, and 8 bases separated the two germline ends. Germline values: CDR1 SGHRS, CDR2 YFSETQ.